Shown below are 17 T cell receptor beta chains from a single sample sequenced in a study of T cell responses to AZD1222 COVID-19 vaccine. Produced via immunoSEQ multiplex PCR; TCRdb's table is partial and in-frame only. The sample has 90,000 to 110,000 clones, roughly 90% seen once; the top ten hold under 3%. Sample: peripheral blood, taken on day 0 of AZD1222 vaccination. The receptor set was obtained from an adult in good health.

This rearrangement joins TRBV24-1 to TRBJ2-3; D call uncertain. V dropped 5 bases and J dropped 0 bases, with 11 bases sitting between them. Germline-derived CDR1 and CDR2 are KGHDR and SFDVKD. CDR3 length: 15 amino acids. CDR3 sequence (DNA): TGTGCCACCAGTGGGGCAGGACCTAGCACAGATACGCAGTATTTT. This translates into CATSGAGPSTDTQYF.

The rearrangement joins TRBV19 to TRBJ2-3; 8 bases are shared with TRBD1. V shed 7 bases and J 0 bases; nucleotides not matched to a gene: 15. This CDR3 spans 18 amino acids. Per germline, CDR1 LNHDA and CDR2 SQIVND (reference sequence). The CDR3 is CASTDMTGEDESTDTQYF. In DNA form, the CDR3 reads TGTGCCAGTACCGACATGACAGGGGAGGACGAAAGCACAGATACGCAGTATTTT. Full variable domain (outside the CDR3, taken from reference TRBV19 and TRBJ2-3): DGGITQSPKYLFRKEGQNVTLSCEQNLNHDAMYWYRQDPGQGLRLIYYSQIVNDFQKGDIAEGYSVSREKKESFPLTVTSAQKNPTAFYLCASTDMTGEDESTDTQYFGPGTRLTVL.

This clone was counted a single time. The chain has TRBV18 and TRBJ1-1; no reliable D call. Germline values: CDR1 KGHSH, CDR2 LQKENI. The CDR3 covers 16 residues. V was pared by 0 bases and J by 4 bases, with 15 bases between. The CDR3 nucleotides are TGTGCCAGCTCACCACCGTCGGGCTGGAGGAGCACTGAAGCTTTCTTT. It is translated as CASSPPSGWRSTEAFF.

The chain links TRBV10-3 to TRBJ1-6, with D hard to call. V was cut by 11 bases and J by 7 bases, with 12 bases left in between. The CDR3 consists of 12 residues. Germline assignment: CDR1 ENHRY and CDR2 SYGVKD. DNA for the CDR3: TGTGCCGCCCGGGAAGGGAATTCACCCCTCCACTTT. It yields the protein CAAREGNSPLHF.

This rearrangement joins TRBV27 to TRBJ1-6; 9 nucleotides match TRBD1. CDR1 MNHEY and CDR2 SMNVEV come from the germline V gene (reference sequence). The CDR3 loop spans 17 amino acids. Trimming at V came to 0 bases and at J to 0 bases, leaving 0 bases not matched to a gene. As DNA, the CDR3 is TGTGCCAGCAGTTTATCGGGACAGGGCTCCTATAATTCACCCCTCCACTTT. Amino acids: CASSLSGQGSYNSPLHF.

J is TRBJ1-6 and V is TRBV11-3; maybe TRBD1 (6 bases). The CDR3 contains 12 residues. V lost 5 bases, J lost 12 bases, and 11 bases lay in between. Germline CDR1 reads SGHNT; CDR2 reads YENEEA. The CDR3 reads CASSVTGLPLHF. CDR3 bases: TGTGCCAGCAGCGTTACAGGGTTACCCCTCCACTTT.

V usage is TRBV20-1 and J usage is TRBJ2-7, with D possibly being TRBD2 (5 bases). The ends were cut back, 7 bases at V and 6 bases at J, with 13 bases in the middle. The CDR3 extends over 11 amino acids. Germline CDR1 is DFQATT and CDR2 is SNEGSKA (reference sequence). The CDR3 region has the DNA TGCAGTGTTCGGACTGACGGCGAGCAGTACTTC. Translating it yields CSVRTDGEQYF.

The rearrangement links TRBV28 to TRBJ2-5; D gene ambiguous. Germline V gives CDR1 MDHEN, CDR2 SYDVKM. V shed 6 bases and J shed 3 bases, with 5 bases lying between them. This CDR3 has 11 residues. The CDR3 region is CASSDEETQYF. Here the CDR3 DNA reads TGTGCCAGCAGCGATGAAGAGACCCAGTACTTC.

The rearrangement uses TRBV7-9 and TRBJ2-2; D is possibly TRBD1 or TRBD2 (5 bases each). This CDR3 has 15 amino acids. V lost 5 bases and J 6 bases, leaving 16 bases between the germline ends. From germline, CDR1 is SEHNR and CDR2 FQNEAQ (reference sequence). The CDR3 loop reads CASSPLAGMAGELFF. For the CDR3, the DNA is TGTGCCAGCAGCCCCCTAGCAGGGATGGCCGGGGAGCTGTTTTTT.

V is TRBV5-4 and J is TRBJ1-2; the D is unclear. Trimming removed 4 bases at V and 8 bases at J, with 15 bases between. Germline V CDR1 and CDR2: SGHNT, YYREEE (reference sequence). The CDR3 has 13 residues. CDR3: CASSHREAGGYTF. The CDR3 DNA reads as TGTGCCAGCAGCCACCGGGAAGCTGGGGGCTACACCTTC.

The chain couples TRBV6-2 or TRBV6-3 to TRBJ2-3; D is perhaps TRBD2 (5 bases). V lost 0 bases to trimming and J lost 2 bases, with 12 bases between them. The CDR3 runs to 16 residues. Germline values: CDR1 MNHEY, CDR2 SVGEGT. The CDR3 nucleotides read TGTGCCAGCAGTTACTCGAGCGGCTCCTACACAGATACGCAGTATTTT. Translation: CASSYSSGSYTDTQYF.

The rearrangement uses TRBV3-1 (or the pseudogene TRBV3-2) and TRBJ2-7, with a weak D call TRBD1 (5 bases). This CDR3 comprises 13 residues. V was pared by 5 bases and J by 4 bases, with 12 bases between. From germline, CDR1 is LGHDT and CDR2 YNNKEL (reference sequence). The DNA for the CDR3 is TGTGCCAGCAGCATAGGGGTGGGGTACGAGCAGTACTTC. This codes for CASSIGVGYEQYF.

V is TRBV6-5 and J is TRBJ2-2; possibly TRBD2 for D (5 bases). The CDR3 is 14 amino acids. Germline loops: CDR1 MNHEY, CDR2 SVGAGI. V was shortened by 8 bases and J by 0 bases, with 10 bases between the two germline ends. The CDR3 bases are TGTGCCAGCCGGAGCGGAGCGAACACCGGGGAGCTGTTTTTT. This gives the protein CASRSGANTGELFF.

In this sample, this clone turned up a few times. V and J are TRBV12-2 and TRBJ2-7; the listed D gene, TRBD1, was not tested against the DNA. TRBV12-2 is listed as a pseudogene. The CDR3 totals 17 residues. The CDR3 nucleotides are TGTGCAAGTCGCCTCCCGATGGGACAGGGGGGTGACTACGAGCAGTACTTC. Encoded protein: CASRLPMGQGGDYEQYF.

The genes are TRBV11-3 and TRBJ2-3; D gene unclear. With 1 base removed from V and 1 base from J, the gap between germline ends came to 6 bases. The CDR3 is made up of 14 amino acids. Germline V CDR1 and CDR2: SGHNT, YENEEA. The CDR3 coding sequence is TGTGCCAGCAGCTTAGGGTTCCGCACAGATACGCAGTATTTT. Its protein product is CASSLGFRTDTQYF.

The CDR3 region is CASSIASGPCPEQYF. As DNA, the CDR3 is TGTGCCAGTAGTATAGCTAGCGGGCCCTGCCCCGAGCAGTACTTC. The V call is TRBV19, the J call TRBJ2-7; 8 nucleotides align to TRBD2. This CDR3 is 15 amino acids long. Germline lookup yields CDR1 LNHDA and CDR2 SQIVND (reference sequence). The junction had 8 bases not matched to a gene; V was cut back by 1 base and J by 6 bases.

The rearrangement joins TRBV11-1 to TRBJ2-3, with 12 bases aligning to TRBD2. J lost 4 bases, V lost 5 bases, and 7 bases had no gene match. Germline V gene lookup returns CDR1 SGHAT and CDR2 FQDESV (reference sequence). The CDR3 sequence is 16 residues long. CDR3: CASSPPTSGGSDTQYF. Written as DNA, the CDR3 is TGTGCCAGCAGCCCACCGACTAGCGGGGGTTCAGATACGCAGTATTTT.